This T cell receptor beta chain was recovered during a study of T cells expressing NK-cell markers. Across the whole study: Source material for TCR beta repertoires consisted of sorted CD3+CD56+NKG2C+, CD3+CD56+NKG2C- and CD3+CD56-NKG2C+ T cells.

For this clonotype: Its antigen is as yet unknown.

Overall study results and limits: The share of CD8+ T cells held by dominant NKG2C+ clonotypes was about 1.0-8% in several donors. Whether the expanded NKG2C+ T cell clones recognized HCMV remained unclear.

TCR beta cDNA was made by 5'RACE template switching with UMIs. One entry per CDR3 protein, without DNA, is what TCRdb gives after re-calling the 5' RACE reads. The table counts about 550,000 distinct CDR3 sequences; approximately 4% lies in the top ten. The CDR3 loop spans 16 amino acids. Sequenced material: blood T cells: a sorted CD56 or NKG2C T cell subset, CD4+ or CD8+ T cells, or bulk PBMC T cells (not recorded which). The clonotype originates from a man aged 18-30 years in good health. The chain uses TRBV12-3 or TRBV12-4 and TRBJ1-5; as DNA is missing, the TRBD1 call by TCRdb cannot be tested. CDR3 region: CASAPADRGSNQPQHF.